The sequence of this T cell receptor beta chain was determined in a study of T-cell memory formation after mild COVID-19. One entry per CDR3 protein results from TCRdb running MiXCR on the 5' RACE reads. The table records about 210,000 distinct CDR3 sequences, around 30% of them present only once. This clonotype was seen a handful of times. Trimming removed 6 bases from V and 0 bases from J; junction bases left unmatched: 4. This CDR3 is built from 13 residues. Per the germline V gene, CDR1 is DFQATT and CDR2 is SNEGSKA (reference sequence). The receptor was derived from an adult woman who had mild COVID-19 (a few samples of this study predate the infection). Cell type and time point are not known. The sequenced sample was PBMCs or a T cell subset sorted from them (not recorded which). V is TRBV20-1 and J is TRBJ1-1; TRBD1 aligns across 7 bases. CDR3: CSASGQLNTEAFF. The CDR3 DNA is TGCAGTGCCTCGGGACAGTTGAACACTGAAGCTTTCTTT.